A single sample is the source of the 32 T cell receptor beta chains below, sequenced in a study of T cell repertoires in cytomegalovirus infection. These TCRs' antigens remain unknown. One entry per CDR3 protein results from TCRdb running MiXCR on the reads. The table has about 770,000 distinct CDR3 sequences, 25% to 30% seen once. The sequencing used cultured CD8+ T cells from PBMCs, collected from culture after CMV antigen stimulation. The source of these receptors is a human donor in good health (CMV status not recorded). Some clones in this sample may be carry-over from other donors' samples.

This clonotype showed up just a few times. V is TRBV4-3 and J is TRBJ1-1, with D possibly being TRBD1 (5 bases). Germline assignment: CDR1 LGHNA and CDR2 YSLEER. V shed 0 bases and J shed 6 bases, with 11 bases lying between them. CDR3 length: 14 residues. In nucleotides, the CDR3 is TGCGCCAGCAGCCAAGAAGGGGTCTTGGCTGAAGCTTTCTTT. It specifies CASSQEGVLAEAFF.

V and J are TRBV29-1 and TRBJ2-7; TRBD2 matches at 13 bases. With V trimmed by 1 base and J by 3 bases, 12 bases remained unmatched. This CDR3 contains 18 residues. Germline V gene data show CDR1 as SQVTM and CDR2 as ANQGSEA. DNA of the CDR3: TGCAGCGTTGAAGGGCCCGGGACTAGCGGGGCGGGCGGCTACGAGCAGTACTTC. Encoded protein: CSVEGPGTSGAGGYEQYF.

This sequence joins TRBV7-9 and TRBJ2-7, with D possibly matching TRBD1 (6 bases). The length of the CDR3 is 16 residues. Between the trimmed V and J ends, which lost 1 base and 2 bases, there was a span of 15 bases. The germline gives CDR1 SEHNR, CDR2 FQNEAQ (reference sequence). CDR3 in amino acids: CASSLVQGILAYEQYF. The CDR3 nucleotides read TGTGCCAGCAGCTTAGTTCAGGGGATATTAGCCTACGAGCAGTACTTC.

This clonotype was counted a few times. The V and J genes are TRBV12-3 or TRBV12-4 and TRBJ1-2; D unclear. The CDR3 is made up of 14 amino acids. Deletions cut 7 bases from V and 10 bases from J, with 22 bases between. CDR3 protein: CASTLGGAAYLYTF. The CDR3 DNA follows: TGTGCCAGCACCTTAGGTGGAGCGGCCTACCTCTACACCTTC.

The rearrangement uses TRBV9 and TRBJ1-2; D is unresolved. V lost 6 bases to trimming and J lost 8 bases, with 14 bases between them. The CDR3 totals 12 residues. Germline lookup yields CDR1 SGDLS and CDR2 YYNGEE. The CDR3 spells CASMKLAAGYTF. DNA of the CDR3: TGTGCCAGCATGAAATTGGCAGCCGGCTACACCTTC. The whole variable domain, remainder taken from reference TRBV9 and TRBJ1-2, is DSGVTQTPKHLITATGQRVTLRCSPRSGDLSVYWYQQSLDQGLQFLIQYYNGEERAKGNILERFSAQQFPDLHSELNLSSLELGDSALYFCASMKLAAGYTFGSGTRLTVV.

This clonotype has more than one count but fewer than ten. The chain combines TRBV6-1 with TRBJ1-5, with D unresolved. Trimming took off 3 bases at V and 7 bases at J, with 13 bases between the two ends. There are 14 residues in the CDR3. Looked up from germline, CDR1 is MNHNS and CDR2 is SASEGT. CDR3 amino acids: CASSEDLLAQPQHF. The CDR3 nucleotides read TGTGCCAGCAGTGAGGACCTGCTGGCCCAGCCCCAGCATTTT.

The chain has TRBV3-1 and TRBJ2-7; the D call may be TRBD1 or TRBD2 (5 bases each). The germline V and J ends were trimmed by 2 bases and 3 bases, with 20 bases remaining between them. The CDR3 consists of 17 residues. CDR1 LGHDT and CDR2 YNNKEL come from the germline V gene (reference sequence). This chain's CDR3 is CASSQRSLGTLGYEQYF. CDR3 nucleotides: TGTGCCAGCAGCCAAAGAAGCCTCGGGACCCTTGGCTACGAGCAGTACTTC.

This clonotype has only a few counts. The genes are TRBV7-9 and TRBJ2-1; D is unresolved. This CDR3 contains 12 residues. The V and J ends lost 6 bases and 8 bases respectively, with 11 bases between them. The germline gives CDR1 SEHNR, CDR2 FQNEAQ (reference sequence). The CDR3 protein is CASSRQVDEQFF. The CDR3 nucleotides read TGTGCCAGCAGTCGACAAGTGGATGAGCAGTTCTTC.

This clonotype was recorded at least ten times. The J gene is TRBJ2-3, the V gene TRBV7-6; 10 bases are shared with TRBD2. Germline CDR1 is SGHVS and CDR2 is FNYEAQ. The CDR3 consists of 19 residues. J was trimmed by 2 bases and V by 4 bases; bases with no gene match: 15. The CDR3 reads CASSSSTSGLPSLTDTQYF. For the CDR3, the DNA is TGTGCCAGCAGCTCCTCGACTAGCGGGCTGCCTTCTCTCACAGATACGCAGTATTTT. Full variable domain (outside the CDR3, taken from reference TRBV7-6 and TRBJ2-3): GAGVSQSPRYKVTKRGQDVALRCDPISGHVSLYWYRQALGQGPEFLTYFNYEAQQDKSGLPNDRFSAERPEGSISTLTIQRTEQRDSAMYRCASSSSTSGLPSLTDTQYFGPGTRLTVL.

V is TRBV20-1 and J is TRBJ2-3; 9 positions agree with TRBD1. Looked up from germline, CDR1 is DFQATT and CDR2 is SNEGSKA (reference sequence). Trimming took 6 bases from V and 4 from J; bases not matched to a gene: 8. The CDR3 totals 14 residues. The CDR3 DNA follows: TGCAGTGCCCGCTCCGGGACAGGGTCAGATACGCAGTATTTT. Translating it yields CSARSGTGSDTQYF.

In its sample, this clonotype was seen a few times. The genes are TRBV20-1 and TRBJ1-2, with no clear D. V lost 0 bases, J lost 3 bases, and 11 bases lay in between. This CDR3 is built from 14 residues. The germline CDR1 and CDR2 sequences are DFQATT and SNEGSKA (reference sequence). As DNA, the CDR3 is TGCAGTGCTAGAGATATCCAGGCATACTATGGCTACACCTTC. This sequence encodes CSARDIQAYYGYTF.

This chain connects TRBV7-3 to TRBJ2-3, with 11 bases lining up with TRBD2. Germline V lookup: CDR1 SGHTA, CDR2 FQGTGA. This CDR3 spans 15 amino acids. The V gene end was trimmed by 4 bases and the J gene end by 3 bases; junction bases not matched to a gene: 3. The CDR3, as DNA: TGTGCCAGCAGCTCACTAGCGGGGGAGACAGATACGCAGTATTTT. This gives the protein CASSSLAGETDTQYF.

This sequence joins TRBV5-1 and TRBJ2-2, with 9 nucleotides matching TRBD1. The CDR3 sequence is 17 residues long. Germline V gene data show CDR1 as SGHRS and CDR2 as YFSETQ. V shed 0 bases, J shed 7 bases, and the junction held 10 bases outside the gene matches. The CDR3 reads CASSLASTGGLDGELFF. CDR3 sequence (DNA): TGCGCCAGCAGCTTGGCCTCCACAGGGGGCCTAGACGGGGAGCTGTTTTTT.

The chain carries TRBV7-9 and TRBJ1-2; 7 bases are a match to TRBD1. Germline loops: CDR1 SEHNR, CDR2 FQNEAQ (reference sequence). V trimming: 5 bases; J trimming: 6 bases; junction bases outside the gene matches: 18. The CDR3 totals 17 residues. CDR3 DNA: TGTGCCAGCAGCCAAGGGACAGACCTCTCACCATTAGATGGCTACACCTTC. This translates into CASSQGTDLSPLDGYTF.

This clonotype appeared a few times. This chain uses TRBV6-1 with TRBJ2-7; no firm D call. V was cut by 7 bases and J by 2 bases, with 15 bases left in between. Germline CDR1 is MNHNS and CDR2 is SASEGT. The CDR3 is 14 residues long. The CDR3 nucleotides read TGTGCCAGCACCTTGAGGCGAACGACCTACGAGCAGTACTTC. Residues: CASTLRRTTYEQYF.

V usage is TRBV5-1 and J usage is TRBJ2-1, with 10 bases that match TRBD2. The germline V gene has CDR1 SGHRS and CDR2 YFSETQ. J gave up 8 bases and V 4 bases, and 9 bases lay outside the gene matches. The CDR3 length is 15 residues. Here the CDR3 DNA reads TGCGCCAGCAGCGCCCCCTTGACTAGCGGGCATGAGCAGTTCTTC. Translated, it gives CASSAPLTSGHEQFF.

This clonotype was detected only a few times. The chain carries TRBV7-6 and TRBJ2-5, with D hard to call. V lost 5 bases, J lost 5 bases, and 18 bases lay in between. The germline V gene has CDR1 SGHVS and CDR2 FNYEAQ. The CDR3 extends over 15 amino acids. CDR3 coding DNA: TGTGCCAGCAGCCCCGCCCCTTTGGATAGGGAGACCCAGTACTTC. It yields the protein CASSPAPLDRETQYF. The full variable domain, rest sourced from reference TRBV7-6 and TRBJ2-5, is GAGVSQSPRYKVTKRGQDVALRCDPISGHVSLYWYRQALGQGPEFLTYFNYEAQQDKSGLPNDRFSAERPEGSISTLTIQRTEQRDSAMYRCASSPAPLDRETQYFGPGTRLLVL.

This clonotype was detected only a few times. CDR3 nucleotide sequence: TGTGCCAGCAGCCCGAAGGGCAGGCGAGGGACCGGGGAGCTGTTTTTT. Its protein is CASSPKGRRGTGELFF. The rearrangement uses TRBV11-2 and TRBJ2-2, with a weak D call TRBD2 (5 bases). The CDR3 spans 16 residues. V was clipped by 5 bases and J by 5 bases, with 18 bases between them. The germline V gene has CDR1 SGHAT and CDR2 FQNNGV.

This clonotype was detected only a few times. The chain joins TRBV6-1 to TRBJ1-1; D unresolved. The CDR3 extends over 12 amino acids. Germline V lookup: CDR1 MNHNS, CDR2 SASEGT. V gave up 6 bases and J gave up 5 bases, with 10 bases separating them. The CDR3 DNA sequence: TGTGCCAGCAGCCCGGGGTGGACTGAAGCTTTCTTT. This codes for CASSPGWTEAFF.

The chain is built from TRBV7-6 and TRBJ2-1, with D possibly being TRBD1 or TRBD2 (5 bases each). Trimming removed 5 bases at V and 9 bases at J, with 20 bases between. This CDR3 is built from 15 residues. Germline CDR1 is SGHVS and CDR2 is FNYEAQ. CDR3: CASSAGRAGDGEQFF. DNA for the CDR3: TGTGCCAGCAGCGCAGGGCGGGCAGGCGATGGTGAGCAGTTCTTC.

The V call is TRBV4-2, the J call TRBJ2-3; TRBD2 aligns across 14 bases. This CDR3 spans 14 amino acids. V lost 4 bases and J lost 8; bases outside the gene matches: 2. The germline V gene encodes CDR1 LGHNA and CDR2 YNFKEQ. CDR3 in amino acids: CASSPGLAGGTQYF. DNA for the CDR3: TGTGCCAGCAGCCCAGGACTAGCGGGGGGTACGCAGTATTTT.

This chain links TRBV19 with TRBJ2-1, with 9 bases that match TRBD1. CDR3 length: 13 amino acids. Germline V CDR1 and CDR2: LNHDA, SQIVND (reference sequence). The V segment lost 11 bases and the J segment 6 bases; nucleotides outside the gene matches: 8. The CDR3 reads CAGGTGWGNEQFF. The CDR3 DNA reads TGTGCCGGTGGGACAGGGTGGGGCAATGAGCAGTTCTTC. The full variable domain, its missing parts supplied by reference TRBV19 and TRBJ2-1, is DGGITQSPKYLFRKEGQNVTLSCEQNLNHDAMYWYRQDPGQGLRLIYYSQIVNDFQKGDIAEGYSVSREKKESFPLTVTSAQKNPTAFYLCAGGTGWGNEQFFGPGTRLTVL.

V is TRBV7-9 and J is TRBJ1-4; TRBD1 aligns across 11 bases. Germline assignment: CDR1 SEHNR and CDR2 FQNEAQ (reference sequence). The CDR3 runs 14 residues. The V gene end was trimmed by 4 bases and the J gene end by 9 bases; junction bases not matched to a gene: 4. The CDR3 bases are TGTGCCAGCAGCTCGGACAGGGGGCCCCAAAAACTGTTTTTT. Protein sequence: CASSSDRGPQKLFF.

In this sample, this clonotype turned up many times. This chain joins TRBV7-2 and TRBJ1-1, with unresolved D. The CDR3 has 14 amino acids. Per the germline V gene, CDR1 is SGHTA and CDR2 is FQGNSA. The germline V and J ends were trimmed by 4 bases and 1 base, with 10 bases remaining between them. The CDR3 DNA follows: TGTGCCAGCAGCTCTGGAAGGACGAACACTGAAGCTTTCTTT. The encoded protein is CASSSGRTNTEAFF.

The rearrangement joins TRBV4-1 to TRBJ1-1; no clear D. V was pared by 3 bases and J by 4 bases, with 12 bases between. Germline CDR1 and CDR2: MGHRA and YSYEKL. The CDR3 spans 14 residues. CDR3 loop: CASSHREGSTEAFF. The CDR3 nucleotides read TGCGCCAGCAGCCATAGGGAGGGAAGCACTGAAGCTTTCTTT.

At least ten counts were recorded for this clonotype. The chain recombines TRBV7-6 with TRBJ2-1, with 10 bases identical to TRBD2. This CDR3 region has 15 residues. Germline loops: CDR1 SGHVS, CDR2 FNYEAQ. V gave up 5 bases and J gave up 4 bases; unmatched junction bases: 5. The CDR3 protein is CASSPSGGGYNEQFF. The CDR3 DNA sequence: TGTGCCAGCAGCCCCAGCGGGGGGGGATACAATGAGCAGTTCTTC.

J is TRBJ2-3 and V is TRBV15, with TRBD2 matching 10 bases. J lost 0 bases, V lost 6 bases, and 15 bases had no gene match. The length of the CDR3 is 19 residues. CDR1 LNHNV and CDR2 YYDKDF come from the germline V gene (reference sequence). Here the CDR3 reads CATRNLDLLAGHSTDTQYF. DNA of the CDR3: TGTGCCACCAGAAACCTTGATTTACTAGCGGGACATAGCACAGATACGCAGTATTTT.

This clonotype was recorded many times. The chain uses TRBV7-2 and TRBJ2-3; no clear D gene. The CDR3 is made up of 15 amino acids. Germline CDR1 SGHTA, CDR2 FQGNSA. V gave up 1 base and J gave up 2 bases, with 10 bases separating them. The CDR3 sequence is CASSLGVTNTDTQYF. The CDR3 coding sequence is TGTGCCAGCAGCTTAGGAGTGACAAACACAGATACGCAGTATTTT. Full variable domain (rest looked up from reference TRBV7-2 and TRBJ2-3): GAGVSQSPSNKVTEKGKDVELRCDPISGHTALYWYRQSLGQGLEFLIYFQGNSAPDKSGLPSDRFSAERTGGSVSTLTIQRTQQEDSAVYLCASSLGVTNTDTQYFGPGTRLTVL.

This clonotype was picked up a small number of times. CDR3 residues: CASSSTSLQVNYGYTF. The CDR3 coding sequence is TGTGCCAGCAGCTCTACCAGCCTACAGGTTAACTATGGCTACACCTTC. The chain employs TRBV7-9 and TRBJ1-2, with D maybe TRBD1 (5 bases). The germline V gene has CDR1 SEHNR and CDR2 FQNEAQ (reference sequence). V was pared by 4 bases and J by 1 base, with 16 bases between. This CDR3 spans 16 amino acids.

The sample holds one count of this clonotype. This chain joins TRBV19 and TRBJ1-1; unclear D gene. The CDR3 is made up of 13 amino acids. The V end lost 0 bases, the J end lost 4 bases, and 6 bases lay between the germline ends. Germline loops: CDR1 LNHDA, CDR2 SQIVND (reference sequence). CDR3 sequence (DNA): TGTGCCAGTAGTATAGATGGGAGCACTGAAGCTTTCTTT. It translates to CASSIDGSTEAFF. Variable domain in full (rest from reference TRBV19 and TRBJ1-1): DGGITQSPKYLFRKEGQNVTLSCEQNLNHDAMYWYRQDPGQGLRLIYYSQIVNDFQKGDIAEGYSVSREKKESFPLTVTSAQKNPTAFYLCASSIDGSTEAFFGQGTRLTVV.

This clonotype was seen more than once but under ten times. The rearrangement joins TRBV20-1 to TRBJ1-2; D unresolved. The V gene's germline CDR1 is DFQATT and CDR2 SNEGSKA (reference sequence). The ends were cut back, 0 bases at V and 2 bases at J, with 22 bases in the middle. CDR3 length equals 18 residues. This chain's CDR3 is CSARDFVAVTDPNYGYTF. The CDR3, as DNA: TGCAGTGCTAGAGATTTTGTGGCGGTTACAGATCCGAACTATGGCTACACCTTC.

This sequence joins TRBV20-1 and TRBJ1-1; unclear D gene. CDR3 size: 15 residues. The germline V gene has CDR1 DFQATT and CDR2 SNEGSKA (reference sequence). The V and J ends lost 0 bases and 3 bases respectively, with 14 bases between them. The CDR3 loop is CSARDIAGSHTEAFF. CDR3 nucleotides: TGCAGTGCTAGAGATATAGCCGGGAGCCACACTGAAGCTTTCTTT.